The 22 T cell receptor beta chains below were found in one sample sequenced in a study of Graves' ophthalmopathy and Graves' hyperthyroidism. Amplification of TCR beta CDR3 regions used RNA transcripts. The first round was an RT-PCR with HTBI primers, and the second round was a multiplex PCR. MiXCR was run by TCRdb on the multiplex PCR reads, yielding one entry per CDR3 protein. The table records roughly 300,000 distinct CDR3 sequences, 15% to 20% of them present only once. The sequenced material came from peripheral blood. These receptor sequences come from an adult man with Graves' ophthalmopathy.

Ten or more counts support this clonotype. The V and J genes are TRBV12-3 or TRBV12-4 and TRBJ2-2, with 9 bases that match TRBD2. The junction had 5 bases not matched to a gene; V was cut back by 5 bases and J by 4 bases. The CDR3 runs 15 residues. CDR3 nucleotides: TGTGCCAGCAGTGCCGGGACTAGCCCCACCGGGGAGCTGTTTTTT. It yields the protein CASSAGTSPTGELFF.

This clonotype was counted ten times or more. Mismatch with germline at one junction end may stem from a read error. The CDR3 is CASMSFGLHFF. CDR3 nucleotides: TGTGCCAGCATGTCCTTCGGGCTCCATTTCTTC. J is TRBJ1-2 and V is TRBV27, with D unresolved. Germline-derived CDR1 and CDR2 are MNHEY and SMNVEV (reference sequence). CDR3 length: 11 amino acids.

The V and J genes are TRBV4-2 and TRBJ2-3; D is perhaps TRBD1 or TRBD2 (5 bases each). From germline, CDR1 is LGHNA and CDR2 YNFKEQ. V shed 0 bases and J shed 4 bases, with 14 bases lying between them. The CDR3 covers 16 residues. The CDR3 loop reads CASSQDDPRGPDTQYF. The CDR3, as DNA: TGTGCCAGCAGCCAAGACGACCCCCGGGGCCCAGATACGCAGTATTTT.

This clonotype occurred many times. The chain carries TRBV6-5 and TRBJ1-1, with TRBD1 identical over 7 bases. J lost 2 bases, V lost 2 bases, and 5 bases had no gene match. Germline-derived CDR1 and CDR2 are MNHEY and SVGAGI. This CDR3 spans 15 amino acids. CDR3 in amino acids: CASSYGQGVNTEAFF. The CDR3 DNA sequence: TGTGCCAGCAGTTACGGGCAGGGGGTCAACACTGAAGCTTTCTTT.

This clonotype was found many times. The rearrangement uses TRBV9 and TRBJ1-1; tentatively, D is TRBD1 (5 bases). This CDR3 has 15 amino acids. V lost 4 bases, J lost 5 bases, and 18 bases lay in between. Germline loops: CDR1 SGDLS, CDR2 YYNGEE. The CDR3 nucleotides are TGTGCCAGCAGCCCTCAGGGTCCCCCGGCGACTGAAGCTTTCTTT. It translates to CASSPQGPPATEAFF.

As concerns this clonotype: A much larger clone differs by one base, so this may be a read error. V gene TRBV4-2 combines with J gene TRBJ2-5; D gene ambiguous. The CDR3 runs to 10 residues. Germline V gene sequence: CDR1 LGHNA, CDR2 YNFKEQ. The CDR3 DNA reads as TGTGCCAGCAGCCAGCAGACCCTGTACTTC. It translates to CASSQQTLYF.

This clonotype was picked up many times. CDR3 nucleotides: TGTGCCAGCAGTCCCCCCCCGCGTCTTAACTATGGCTACACCTTC. Amino acid sequence: CASSPPPRLNYGYTF. The chain combines TRBV6-5 with TRBJ1-2, with D unresolved. The CDR3 runs to 15 residues. The V end lost 5 bases, the J end lost 1 base, and 14 bases lay between the germline ends. The germline V gene has CDR1 MNHEY and CDR2 SVGAGI.

This chain joins TRBV6-5 and TRBJ1-6; tentatively, D is TRBD1 (5 bases). Germline V lookup: CDR1 MNHEY, CDR2 SVGAGI. The CDR3 is 16 residues long. The V end was cut by 3 bases, the J end by 7 bases, with 16 bases between. CDR3 residues: CASSYSWGRGNSPLHF. As DNA, the CDR3 is TGTGCCAGCAGTTATTCTTGGGGACGGGGGAATTCACCCCTCCACTTT.

This clonotype was recorded many times. The chain is built from TRBV3-1 and TRBJ1-1; D remains unclear. Trimming took off 1 base at V and 4 bases at J, with 16 bases between the two ends. Germline values: CDR1 LGHDT, CDR2 YNNKEL (reference sequence). The CDR3 has 16 amino acids. CDR3 sequence reads: CASSQAVPGSVTEAFF. CDR3 DNA: TGTGCCAGCAGCCAAGCGGTGCCAGGTTCAGTCACTGAAGCTTTCTTT.

The chain couples TRBV10-3 to TRBJ1-1; the D is unclear. There are 16 residues in the CDR3. The germline gives CDR1 ENHRY, CDR2 SYGVKD. The V and J ends lost 0 bases and 4 bases respectively, with 15 bases between them. As DNA, the CDR3 is TGTGCCATCAGTGAGTCGAGCAGCCCCGGGAGCACTGAAGCTTTCTTT. Translated: CAISESSSPGSTEAFF.

This clonotype was counted at least ten times. The chain combines TRBV27 with TRBJ2-5; 10 bases fit TRBD1. After removal of 1 base from V and 5 bases from J, the junction contained 4 bases not matched to a gene. The germline CDR1 and CDR2 sequences are MNHEY and SMNVEV (reference sequence). This CDR3 is built from 15 residues. The CDR3 loop reads CASSLLWTGGETQYF. The CDR3 coding sequence is TGTGCCAGCAGTTTATTATGGACAGGGGGTGAGACCCAGTACTTC.

This clonotype was picked up many times. This chain uses TRBV19 with TRBJ1-2; no clear D gene. The CDR3 covers 13 residues. CDR1 and CDR2 (germline): LNHDA, SQIVND (reference sequence). Trimming took off 3 bases at V and 5 bases at J, with 10 bases between the two ends. This CDR3 is CASSMITNYGYTF. CDR3 sequence (DNA): TGTGCCAGTAGTATGATCACGAATTATGGCTACACCTTC.

This clonotype was recorded at least ten times. V and J are TRBV20-1 and TRBJ1-5, with 7 bases matching TRBD1. The J segment lost 0 bases and the V segment lost 5 bases, leaving 7 bases of the junction unmatched. Germline values: CDR1 DFQATT, CDR2 SNEGSKA (reference sequence). The CDR3 has 15 residues. This CDR3 reads CSASGQENSNQPQHF. The CDR3 bases are TGCAGTGCTTCCGGACAGGAGAATAGCAATCAGCCCCAGCATTTT.

This clonotype was recorded at least ten times. The CDR3: CASSWTSGSRETQYF. In DNA, the CDR3 is TGTGCCAGCAGTTGGACTAGCGGGAGTAGGGAGACCCAGTACTTC. This chain links TRBV2 with TRBJ2-5; 13 nucleotides match TRBD2. The V segment lost 5 bases and the J segment 5 bases; nucleotides outside the gene matches: 5. Germline V gene data show CDR1 as SNHLY and CDR2 as FYNNEI. The CDR3 totals 15 residues.

This clonotype was found many times. The CDR3 coding sequence is TGTGCCAGCAGTTACGGGACTAGTAGGCAAGAGACCCAGTACTTC. Translating gives CASSYGTSRQETQYF. The chain combines TRBV6-5 with TRBJ2-5; the match to TRBD2 covers 8 bases. J was trimmed by 2 bases and V by 2 bases; bases with no gene match: 4. The V gene's germline CDR1 is MNHEY and CDR2 SVGAGI. The CDR3 is made up of 15 amino acids.

This chain links TRBV10-2 with TRBJ2-5; TRBD2 matches at 9 bases. Germline V gene lookup returns CDR1 WSHSY and CDR2 SAAADI. The CDR3 sequence is 18 residues long. The junction had 10 bases not matched to a gene; V was cut back by 2 bases and J by 0 bases. The CDR3, as DNA: TGCGCCAGCAGTGAGACTATAGCGGGAGAGGAGGACCAAGAGACCCAGTACTTC. Translation: CASSETIAGEEDQETQYF.

This clonotype was observed at least ten times. The V gene is TRBV25-1, the J gene TRBJ2-7, with D tentatively TRBD1 (6 bases). The ends were cut back, 7 bases at V and 5 bases at J, with 12 bases in the middle. Germline values: CDR1 MGHDK, CDR2 SYGVNS. The CDR3 has 12 residues. The CDR3 DNA reads TGTGCCAGCACCAGGGGCGGAGACGAGCAGTACTTC. Residues: CASTRGGDEQYF.

This clonotype was seen repeatedly, ten times or more. V gene TRBV27 combines with J gene TRBJ2-5; 8 bases line up with TRBD1. The CDR3 spans 15 residues. With V trimmed by 5 bases and J by 5 bases, 10 bases remained unmatched. Per the germline V gene, CDR1 is MNHEY and CDR2 is SMNVEV (reference sequence). CDR3 sequence: CASSTTGEFGETQYF. CDR3 DNA sequence: TGTGCCAGCAGTACGACAGGGGAGTTTGGGGAGACCCAGTACTTC.

The gene calls are TRBV24-1 and TRBJ1-2, with TRBD1 matching over 7 bases. V lost 2 bases to trimming and J lost 8 bases; unmatched junction nucleotides: 10. This CDR3 contains 15 residues. The germline V gene encodes CDR1 KGHDR and CDR2 SFDVKD. CDR3: CATSDSDRRGEGYTF. The CDR3, as DNA: TGTGCCACCAGTGATTCGGACAGGCGCGGTGAGGGCTACACCTTC.

Ten or more counts support this clonotype. The chain has TRBV6-2 or TRBV6-3 and TRBJ2-7, with TRBD2 as a possible D gene (6 bases). The CDR3 spans 14 residues. CDR1 and CDR2 from the germline V gene are MNHEY and SVGEGT. The V end was cut by 2 bases, the J end by 4 bases, with 12 bases between. CDR3 nucleotides: TGTGCCAGCAGTTACGGGACTTCCACATACGAGCAGTACTTC. It encodes CASSYGTSTYEQYF.

The table lists this clonotype with many counts. The chain links TRBV30 to TRBJ1-5, with D possibly being TRBD1 (6 bases). Germline V gene data show CDR1 as GTSNPN and CDR2 as SVGIG (reference sequence). This CDR3 comprises 15 residues. Trimming shortened V by 2 bases and J by 0 bases, and 11 bases separated the two germline ends. DNA for the CDR3: TGTGCCTGGAGTCGGGGGCCGGTTAGCAATCAGCCCCAGCATTTT. It translates to CAWSRGPVSNQPQHF.

This clonotype was counted many times. The chain employs TRBV20-1 and TRBJ1-2; no reliable D call. Germline-derived CDR1 and CDR2 are DFQATT and SNEGSKA (reference sequence). Trimming shortened V by 6 bases and J by 5 bases, and 10 bases separated the two germline ends. The CDR3 consists of 11 residues. CDR3: CSADVGYGYTF. The CDR3 DNA reads TGCAGTGCGGACGTAGGGTATGGCTACACCTTC.